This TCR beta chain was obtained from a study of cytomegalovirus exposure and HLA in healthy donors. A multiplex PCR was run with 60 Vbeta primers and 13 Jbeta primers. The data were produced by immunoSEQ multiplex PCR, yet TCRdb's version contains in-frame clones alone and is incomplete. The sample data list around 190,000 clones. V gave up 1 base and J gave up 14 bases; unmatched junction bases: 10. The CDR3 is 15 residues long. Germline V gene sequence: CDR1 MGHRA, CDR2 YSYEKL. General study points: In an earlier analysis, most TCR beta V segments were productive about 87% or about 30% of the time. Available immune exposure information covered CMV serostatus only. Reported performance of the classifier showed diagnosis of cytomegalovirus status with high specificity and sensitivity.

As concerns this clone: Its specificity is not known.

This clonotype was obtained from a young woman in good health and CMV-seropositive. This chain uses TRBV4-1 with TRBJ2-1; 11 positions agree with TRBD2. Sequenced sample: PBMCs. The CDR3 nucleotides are TGCGCCAGCAGCCAAGGTAGCGGGGGGGCCTACTTAGAGTTCTTC. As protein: CASSQGSGGAYLEFF.